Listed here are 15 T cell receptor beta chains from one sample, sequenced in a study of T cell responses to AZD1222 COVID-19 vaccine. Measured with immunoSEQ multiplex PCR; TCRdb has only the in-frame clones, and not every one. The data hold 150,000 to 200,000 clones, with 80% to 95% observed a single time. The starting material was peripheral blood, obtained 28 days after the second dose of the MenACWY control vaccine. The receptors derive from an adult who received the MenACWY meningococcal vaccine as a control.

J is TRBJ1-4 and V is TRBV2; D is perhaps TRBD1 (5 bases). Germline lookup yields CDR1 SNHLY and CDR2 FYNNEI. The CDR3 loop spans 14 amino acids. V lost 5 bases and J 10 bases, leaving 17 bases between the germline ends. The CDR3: CASSPGTGQGKLFF. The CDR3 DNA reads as TGTGCCAGCAGTCCAGGTACAGGTCAGGGAAAACTGTTTTTT.

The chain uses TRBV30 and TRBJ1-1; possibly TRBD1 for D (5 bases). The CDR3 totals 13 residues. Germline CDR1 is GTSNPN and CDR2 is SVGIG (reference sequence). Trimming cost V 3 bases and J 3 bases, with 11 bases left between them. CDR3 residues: CAWSVNRHTEAFF. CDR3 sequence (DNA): TGTGCCTGGAGCGTTAACAGGCACACTGAAGCTTTCTTT. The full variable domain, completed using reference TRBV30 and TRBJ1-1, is SQTIHQWPATLVQPVGSPLSLECTVEGTSNPNLYWYRQAAGRGLQLLFYSVGIGQISSEVPQNLSASRPQDRQFILSSKKLLLSDSGFYLCAWSVNRHTEAFFGQGTRLTVV.

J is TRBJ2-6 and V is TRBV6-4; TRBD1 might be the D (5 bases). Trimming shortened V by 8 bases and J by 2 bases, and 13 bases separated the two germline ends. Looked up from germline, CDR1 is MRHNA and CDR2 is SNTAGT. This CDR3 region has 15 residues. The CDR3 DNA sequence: TGTGCCAGCTCCAGCCAGGGCGCTGGGGCCAACGTCCTGACTTTC. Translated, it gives CASSSQGAGANVLTF.

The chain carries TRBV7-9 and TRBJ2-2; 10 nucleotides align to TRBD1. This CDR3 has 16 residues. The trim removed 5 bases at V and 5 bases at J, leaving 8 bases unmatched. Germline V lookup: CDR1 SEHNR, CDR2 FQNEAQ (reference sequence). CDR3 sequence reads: CASSGDRGEGTGELFF. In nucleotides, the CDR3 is TGTGCCAGCAGCGGGGACAGGGGAGAGGGAACCGGGGAGCTGTTTTTT.

The CDR3 protein is CASRLPVVGQPQHF. DNA of the CDR3: TGTGCAAGTCGCTTACCAGTCGTCGGTCAGCCCCAGCATTTT. V and J are TRBV12-2 and TRBJ1-5. TRBV12-2 is a pseudogene locus. The CDR3 totals 14 residues.

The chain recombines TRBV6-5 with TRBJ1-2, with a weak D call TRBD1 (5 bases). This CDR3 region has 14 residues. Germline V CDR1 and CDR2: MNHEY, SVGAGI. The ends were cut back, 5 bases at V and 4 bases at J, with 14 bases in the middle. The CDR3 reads CASSRDVSPYGYTF. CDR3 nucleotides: TGTGCCAGCAGTAGGGACGTAAGCCCCTATGGCTACACCTTC.

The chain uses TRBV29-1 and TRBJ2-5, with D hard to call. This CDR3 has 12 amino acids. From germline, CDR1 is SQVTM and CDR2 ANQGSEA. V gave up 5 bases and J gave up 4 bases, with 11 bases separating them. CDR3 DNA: TGCAGCGTTATGGCCGGCCGAGAGACCCAGTACTTC. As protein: CSVMAGRETQYF.

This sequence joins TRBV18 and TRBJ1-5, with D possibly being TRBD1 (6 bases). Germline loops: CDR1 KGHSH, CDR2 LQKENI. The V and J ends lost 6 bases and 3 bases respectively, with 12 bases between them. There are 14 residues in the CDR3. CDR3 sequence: CASSSRQDNQPQHF. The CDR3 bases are TGTGCCAGCTCCTCCAGACAGGACAATCAGCCCCAGCATTTT.

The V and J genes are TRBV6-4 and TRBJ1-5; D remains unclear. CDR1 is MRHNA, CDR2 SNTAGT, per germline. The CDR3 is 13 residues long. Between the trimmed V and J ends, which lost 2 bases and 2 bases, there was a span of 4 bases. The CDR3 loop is CASSDNGNQPQHF. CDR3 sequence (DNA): TGTGCCAGCAGTGACAATGGCAATCAGCCCCAGCATTTT.

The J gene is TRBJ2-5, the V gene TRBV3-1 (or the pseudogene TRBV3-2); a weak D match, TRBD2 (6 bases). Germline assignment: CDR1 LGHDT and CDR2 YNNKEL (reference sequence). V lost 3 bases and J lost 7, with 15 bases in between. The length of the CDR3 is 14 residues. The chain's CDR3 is CASSHGGVPGTQYF. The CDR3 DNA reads TGTGCCAGCAGCCACGGGGGTGTTCCGGGGACCCAGTACTTC.

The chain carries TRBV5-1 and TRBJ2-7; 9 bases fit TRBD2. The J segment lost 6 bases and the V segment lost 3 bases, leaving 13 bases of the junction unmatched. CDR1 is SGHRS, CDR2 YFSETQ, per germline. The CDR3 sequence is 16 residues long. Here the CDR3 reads CASSSLIAGGRAEQYF. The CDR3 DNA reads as TGCGCCAGCAGCTCTCTAATTGCGGGGGGGCGGGCCGAGCAGTACTTC.

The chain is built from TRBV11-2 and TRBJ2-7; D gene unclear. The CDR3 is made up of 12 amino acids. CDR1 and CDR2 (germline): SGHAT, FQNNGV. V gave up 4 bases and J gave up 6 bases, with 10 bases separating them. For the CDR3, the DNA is TGTGCCAGCAGCTCCGCTCTGGGCGAGCAGTACTTC. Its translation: CASSSALGEQYF.

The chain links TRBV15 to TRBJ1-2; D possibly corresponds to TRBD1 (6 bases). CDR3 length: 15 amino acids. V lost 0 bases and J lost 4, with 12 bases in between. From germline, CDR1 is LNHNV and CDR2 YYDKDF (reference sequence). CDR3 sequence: CATSRDLQGSYGYTF. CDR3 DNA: TGTGCCACCAGCAGAGATTTACAGGGAAGCTATGGCTACACCTTC.

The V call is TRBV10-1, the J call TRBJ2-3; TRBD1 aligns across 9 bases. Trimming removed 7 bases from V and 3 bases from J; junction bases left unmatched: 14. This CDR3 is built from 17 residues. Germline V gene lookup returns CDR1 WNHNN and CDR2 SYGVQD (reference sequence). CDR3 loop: CASKWDREGSGTDTQYF. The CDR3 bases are TGCGCCAGCAAATGGGACAGGGAGGGTTCAGGGACAGATACGCAGTATTTT.

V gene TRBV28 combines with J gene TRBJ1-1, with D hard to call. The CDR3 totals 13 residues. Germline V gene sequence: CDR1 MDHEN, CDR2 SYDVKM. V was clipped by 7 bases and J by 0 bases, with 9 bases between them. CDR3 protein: CASTPPMNTEAFF. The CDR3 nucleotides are TGTGCCAGCACCCCGCCCATGAACACTGAAGCTTTCTTT.